The rows below give T cell receptor beta chains drawn from one sample of a study of blood T cell repertoires in COVID-19. Sequencing was performed with immunoSEQ multiplex PCR; in TCRdb, only in-frame clones are kept and a portion is missing. This sample has over 350,000 clones, with roughly 90% found just once. Sequenced input: PBMCs or T cells enriched from blood (not recorded which). Receptors were obtained from a woman younger than 45 with acute COVID-19. CDR3s include the opening cysteine and the closing phenylalanine or tryptophan. The D gene is left open where the match is weak. Size values are once, few and many counts, or a class for expanded clones, and some rows have none.

abundance: -; v_gene: TRBV6-2/TRBV6-3; d_gene: TRBD2; j_gene: TRBJ2-3; CDR3nt: TGTGCCAGCAGTAAGACTAGCGGCTCCGATACGCAGTATTTT; CDR3aa: CASSKTSGSDTQYF
abundance: -; v_gene: TRBV27; d_gene: TRBD1; j_gene: TRBJ2-2; CDR3nt: TGTGCCAGCAGTTTATTAGGGGGCCCCGGGGAGCTGTTTTTT; CDR3aa: CASSLLGGPGELFF
abundance: once; v_gene: TRBV18; d_gene: -; j_gene: TRBJ2-7; CDR3nt: TGTGCCAGCTCGGCGGGACAGAACAACTACGAGCAGTACTTC; CDR3aa: CASSAGQNNYEQYF
abundance: -; v_gene: TRBV10-3; d_gene: TRBD2; j_gene: TRBJ2-5; CDR3nt: TGTGCCATCAGTCAGCCCGGGACTAGCGGGGGGAAACAAGAGACCCAGTACTTC; CDR3aa: CAISQPGTSGGKQETQYF
abundance: -; v_gene: TRBV30; d_gene: -; j_gene: TRBJ2-7; CDR3nt: TGTGCCTGGGAGCGGCCGGCGACCTACGAGCAGTACTTC; CDR3aa: CAWERPATYEQYF
abundance: -; v_gene: TRBV29-1; d_gene: TRBD1; j_gene: TRBJ2-3; CDR3nt: TGCAGCGTAGGTAACAGGGGGGAAACAGATACGCAGTATTTT; CDR3aa: CSVGNRGETDTQYF
abundance: -; v_gene: TRBV27; d_gene: TRBD2; j_gene: TRBJ2-1; CDR3nt: TGTGCCAGCAGTTCAGGACTAGCGGGGGCCATGAGCTCCTACAATGAGCAGTTCTTC; CDR3aa: CASSSGLAGAMSSYNEQFF
abundance: -; v_gene: TRBV7-8; d_gene: TRBD1; j_gene: TRBJ1-2; CDR3nt: TGTGCCAGCAGCATAACCGGGACAGGGTACTATGGCTACACCTTC; CDR3aa: CASSITGTGYYGYTF
abundance: -; v_gene: TRBV27; d_gene: -; j_gene: TRBJ1-1; CDR3nt: TGTGCCAGCAGTTCAACTCTCTCTAGACAGGATAGTGGCACTGAAGCTTTCTTT; CDR3aa: CASSSTLSRQDSGTEAFF
abundance: -; v_gene: TRBV20-1; d_gene: -; j_gene: TRBJ2-1; CDR3nt: TGCAGTGCTTCGGGTGACAATGAGCAGTTCTTC; CDR3aa: CSASGDNEQFF
abundance: -; v_gene: TRBV13; d_gene: -; j_gene: TRBJ1-6; CDR3nt: TGTGCCAGCAGCTACAGCCAAGACAGGCTCTTCCTTTTGTCACCCCTCCACTTT; CDR3aa: CASSYSQDRLFLLSPLHF
abundance: -; v_gene: TRBV20-1; d_gene: TRBD2; j_gene: TRBJ2-1; CDR3nt: TGCAGTGCTAGTGGGACTAGCTATAATGAGCAGTTCTTC; CDR3aa: CSASGTSYNEQFF
abundance: -; v_gene: TRBV5-6; d_gene: TRBD1; j_gene: TRBJ1-5; CDR3nt: TGTGCCAGCAGCTTGGCCGGACAGGGGGCAAGGGGGCAGCCCCAGCATTTT; CDR3aa: CASSLAGQGARGQPQHF
abundance: -; v_gene: TRBV11-2; d_gene: TRBD2; j_gene: TRBJ2-2; CDR3nt: TGTGCCAGCAGCTTCGCAGGGACTAGCGGGGGGGCGGTCACCGGGGAGCTGTTTTTT; CDR3aa: CASSFAGTSGGAVTGELFF
abundance: -; v_gene: TRBV5-1; d_gene: -; j_gene: TRBJ1-1; CDR3nt: TGCGCCAGCAGCTTGGGACAGTACACTGAAGCTTTCTTT; CDR3aa: CASSLGQYTEAFF
abundance: -; v_gene: TRBV19; d_gene: TRBD1; j_gene: TRBJ2-2; CDR3nt: TGTGCCAGTAGGTTGGGACAGGTGGTTAACACCGGGGAGCTGTTTTTT; CDR3aa: CASRLGQVVNTGELFF
abundance: -; v_gene: TRBV6-1; d_gene: -; j_gene: TRBJ1-1; CDR3nt: TGTGCCAGCAGTGAAGGGGGACTTTTGAACACTGAAGCTTTCTTT; CDR3aa: CASSEGGLLNTEAFF